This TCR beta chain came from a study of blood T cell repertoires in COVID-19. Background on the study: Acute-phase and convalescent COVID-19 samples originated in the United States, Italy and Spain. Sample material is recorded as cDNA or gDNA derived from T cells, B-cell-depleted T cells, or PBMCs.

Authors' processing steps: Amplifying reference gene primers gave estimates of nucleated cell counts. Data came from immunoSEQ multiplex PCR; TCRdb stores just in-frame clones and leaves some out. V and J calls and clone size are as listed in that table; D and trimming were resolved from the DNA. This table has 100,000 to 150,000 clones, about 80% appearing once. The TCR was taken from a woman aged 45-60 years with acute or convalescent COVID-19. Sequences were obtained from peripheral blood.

Here the CDR3 DNA reads TGTGCCAGCAGTGGCGTATCGGACAGGGACACCTACGAGCAGTACTTC. Protein sequence: CASSGVSDRDTYEQYF. The rearrangement joins TRBV2 to TRBJ2-7; 8 nucleotides line up with TRBD1. There are 16 residues in the CDR3. CDR1 is SNHLY, CDR2 FYNNEI, per germline. V lost 4 bases and J lost 2; bases outside the gene matches: 10.